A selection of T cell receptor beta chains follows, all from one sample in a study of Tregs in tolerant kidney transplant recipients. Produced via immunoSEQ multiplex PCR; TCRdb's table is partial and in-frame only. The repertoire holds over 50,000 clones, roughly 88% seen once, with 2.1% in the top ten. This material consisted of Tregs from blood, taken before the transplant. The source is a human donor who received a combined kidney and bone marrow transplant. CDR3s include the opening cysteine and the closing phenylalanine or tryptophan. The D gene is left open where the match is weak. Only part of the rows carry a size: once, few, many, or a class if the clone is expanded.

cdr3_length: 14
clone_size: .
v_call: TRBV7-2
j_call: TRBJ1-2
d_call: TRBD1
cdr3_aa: CASSLIRDRGGYTF
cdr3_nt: TGTGCCAGCAGCCTGATCCGGGACAGGGGCGGCTACACCTTC

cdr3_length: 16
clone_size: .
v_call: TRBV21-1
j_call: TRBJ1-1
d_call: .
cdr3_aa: CASTRSMTAGGTEAFF
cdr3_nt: TGTGCCAGCACCCGGTCGATGACTGCGGGTGGAACTGAAGCTTTCTTT

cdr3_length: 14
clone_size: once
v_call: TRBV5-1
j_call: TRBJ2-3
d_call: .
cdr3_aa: CASSLAGLVDTQYF
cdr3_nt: TGCGCCAGCAGCTTGGCGGGGCTCGTAGATACGCAGTATTTT

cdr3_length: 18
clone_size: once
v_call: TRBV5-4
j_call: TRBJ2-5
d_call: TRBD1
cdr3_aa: CASSLPGRGTGLQETQYF
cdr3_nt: TGTGCCAGCAGCTTGCCCGGGAGAGGGACAGGACTCCAAGAGACCCAGTACTTC

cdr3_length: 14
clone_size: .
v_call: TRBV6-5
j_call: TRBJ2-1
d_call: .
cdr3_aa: CASSGGLRGNEQFF
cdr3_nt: TGTGCCAGCAGTGGGGGACTCCGTGGGAATGAGCAGTTCTTC

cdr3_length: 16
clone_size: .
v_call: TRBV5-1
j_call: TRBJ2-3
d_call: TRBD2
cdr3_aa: CASSSPGLAVPDTQYF
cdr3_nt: TGCGCCAGCAGCTCGCCGGGACTAGCCGTGCCAGATACGCAGTATTTT

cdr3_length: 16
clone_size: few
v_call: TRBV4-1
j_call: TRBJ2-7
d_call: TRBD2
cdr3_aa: CASSQDGLAKTYEQYF
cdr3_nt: TGCGCCAGCAGCCAAGACGGACTAGCGAAGACCTACGAGCAGTACTTC

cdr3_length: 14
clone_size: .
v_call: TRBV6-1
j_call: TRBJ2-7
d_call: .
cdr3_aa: CASSLDSSLGEQYF
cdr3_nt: TGTGCCAGCAGTCTTGACAGTTCCCTTGGGGAGCAGTACTTC

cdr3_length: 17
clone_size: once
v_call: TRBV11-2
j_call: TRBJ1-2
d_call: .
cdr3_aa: CASSNSQTSRKIYGYTF
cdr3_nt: TGTGCCAGCAGCAACTCTCAAACAAGCAGAAAGATCTATGGCTACACCTTC

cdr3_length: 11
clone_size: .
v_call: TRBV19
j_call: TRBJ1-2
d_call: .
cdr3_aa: CASIASYGYTF
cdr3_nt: TGTGCCAGTATAGCCAGTTATGGCTACACCTTC

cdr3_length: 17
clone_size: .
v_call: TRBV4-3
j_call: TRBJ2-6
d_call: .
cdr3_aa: CASSQGLLGSGANVLTF
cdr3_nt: TGCGCCAGCAGCCAAGGACTTCTGGGCTCTGGGGCCAACGTCCTGACTTTC

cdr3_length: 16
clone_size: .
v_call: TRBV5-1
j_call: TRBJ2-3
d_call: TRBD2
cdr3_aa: CASSFGLAGSTDTQYF
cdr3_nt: TGCGCCAGCAGCTTCGGACTAGCGGGGAGCACAGATACGCAGTATTTT

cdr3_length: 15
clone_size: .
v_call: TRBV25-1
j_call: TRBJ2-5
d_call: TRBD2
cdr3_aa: CASSDRLAGRETQYF
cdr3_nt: TGTGCCAGCAGTGACAGACTAGCGGGGCGGGAGACCCAGTACTTC

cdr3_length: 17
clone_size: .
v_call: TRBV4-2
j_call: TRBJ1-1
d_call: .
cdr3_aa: CASSQVRMGAGNTEAFF
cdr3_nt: TGTGCCAGCAGCCAAGTCAGAATGGGGGCGGGGAACACTGAAGCTTTCTTT

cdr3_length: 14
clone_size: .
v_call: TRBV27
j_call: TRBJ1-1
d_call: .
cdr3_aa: CASSPGRDVKEAFF
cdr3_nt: TGTGCCAGCAGCCCTGGCCGGGACGTGAAAGAAGCTTTCTTT

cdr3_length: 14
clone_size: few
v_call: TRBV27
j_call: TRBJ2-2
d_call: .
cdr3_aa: CASKPGTPTGELFF
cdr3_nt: TGTGCCAGCAAGCCGGGGACCCCCACTGGGGAGCTGTTTTTT

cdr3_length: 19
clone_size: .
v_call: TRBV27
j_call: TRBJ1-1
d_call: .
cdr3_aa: CASSLSHPLVRGLNTEAFF
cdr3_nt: TGTGCCAGCAGTTTATCGCATCCGTTAGTTCGAGGGTTGAACACTGAAGCTTTCTTT

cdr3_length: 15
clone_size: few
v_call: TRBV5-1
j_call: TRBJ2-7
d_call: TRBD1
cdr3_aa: CASSGGTGNRYEQYF
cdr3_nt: TGCGCCAGCAGCGGGGGGACAGGGAATCGGTACGAGCAGTACTTC

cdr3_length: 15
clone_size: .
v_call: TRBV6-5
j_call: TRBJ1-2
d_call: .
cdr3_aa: CASSHKAPGPYGYTF
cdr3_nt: TGTGCCAGCAGCCACAAGGCGCCAGGGCCCTATGGCTACACCTTC

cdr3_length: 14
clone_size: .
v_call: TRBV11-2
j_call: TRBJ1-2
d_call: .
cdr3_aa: CASSPARQGYGYTF
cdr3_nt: TGTGCCAGCAGCCCGGCACGGCAGGGCTATGGCTACACCTTC

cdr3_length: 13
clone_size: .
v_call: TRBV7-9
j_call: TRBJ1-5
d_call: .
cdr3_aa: CASSLAPNQPQHF
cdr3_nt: TGTGCCAGCAGCTTAGCCCCGAATCAGCCCCAGCATTTT

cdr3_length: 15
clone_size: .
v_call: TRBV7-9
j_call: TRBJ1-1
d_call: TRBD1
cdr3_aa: CASSQEGQRNTEAFF
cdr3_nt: TGTGCCAGCAGCCAGGAGGGACAGCGGAACACTGAAGCTTTCTTT

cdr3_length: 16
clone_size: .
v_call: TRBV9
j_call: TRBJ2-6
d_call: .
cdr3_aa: CASSVGPNAGANVLTF
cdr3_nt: TGTGCCAGCAGCGTAGGGCCGAACGCTGGGGCCAACGTCCTGACTTTC

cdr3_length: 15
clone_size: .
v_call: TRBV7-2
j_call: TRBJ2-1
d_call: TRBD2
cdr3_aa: CASSLALAGYNEQFF
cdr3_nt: TGTGCCAGCAGCTTAGCGCTAGCGGGGTACAATGAGCAGTTCTTC

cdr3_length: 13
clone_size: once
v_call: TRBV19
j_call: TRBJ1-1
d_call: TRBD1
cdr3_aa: CASTKGAGPEAFF
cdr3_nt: TGTGCCAGTACCAAGGGGGCGGGGCCTGAAGCTTTCTTT